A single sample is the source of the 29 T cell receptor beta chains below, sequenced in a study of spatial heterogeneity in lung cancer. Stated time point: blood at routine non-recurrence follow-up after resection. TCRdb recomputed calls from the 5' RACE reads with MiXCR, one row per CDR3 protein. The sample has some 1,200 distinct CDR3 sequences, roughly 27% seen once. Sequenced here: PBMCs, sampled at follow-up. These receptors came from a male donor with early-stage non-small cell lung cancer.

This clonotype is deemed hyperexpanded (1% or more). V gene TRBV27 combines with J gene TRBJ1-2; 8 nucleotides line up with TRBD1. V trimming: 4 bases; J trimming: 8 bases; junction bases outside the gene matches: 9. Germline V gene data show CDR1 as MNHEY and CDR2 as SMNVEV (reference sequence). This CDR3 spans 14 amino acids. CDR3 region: CASSSGTGSKGYTF. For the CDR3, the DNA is TGTGCCAGCAGTTCCGGGACAGGTTCGAAAGGCTACACCTTC.

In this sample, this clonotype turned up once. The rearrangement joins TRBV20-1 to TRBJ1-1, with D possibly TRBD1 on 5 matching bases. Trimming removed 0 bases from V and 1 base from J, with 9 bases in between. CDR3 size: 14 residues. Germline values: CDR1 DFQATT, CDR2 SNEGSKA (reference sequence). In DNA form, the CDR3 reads TGCAGTGCTAGAGAGGGGACGGCGAACACTGAAGCTTTCTTT. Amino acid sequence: CSAREGTANTEAFF.

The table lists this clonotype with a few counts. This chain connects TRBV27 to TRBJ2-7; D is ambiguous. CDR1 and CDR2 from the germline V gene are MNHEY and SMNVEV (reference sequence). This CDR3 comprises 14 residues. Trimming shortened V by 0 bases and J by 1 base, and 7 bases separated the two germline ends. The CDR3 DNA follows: TGTGCCAGCAGTTTATCACATCCTTCCTACGAGCAGTACTTC. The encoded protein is CASSLSHPSYEQYF.

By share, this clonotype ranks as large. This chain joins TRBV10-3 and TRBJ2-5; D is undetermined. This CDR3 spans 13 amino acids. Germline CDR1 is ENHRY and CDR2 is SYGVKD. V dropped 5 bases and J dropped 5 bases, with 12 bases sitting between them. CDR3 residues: CAISSSLMETQYF. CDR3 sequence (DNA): TGTGCCATCAGTTCCTCCTTGATGGAGACCCAGTACTTC.

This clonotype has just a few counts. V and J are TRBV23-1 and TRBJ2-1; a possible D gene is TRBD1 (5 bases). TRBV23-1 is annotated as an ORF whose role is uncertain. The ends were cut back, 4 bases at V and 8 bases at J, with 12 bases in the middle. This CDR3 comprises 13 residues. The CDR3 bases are TGCGCCAGCAGTCTTCAGGGAAAAGATGAGCAGTTCTTC. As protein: CASSLQGKDEQFF.

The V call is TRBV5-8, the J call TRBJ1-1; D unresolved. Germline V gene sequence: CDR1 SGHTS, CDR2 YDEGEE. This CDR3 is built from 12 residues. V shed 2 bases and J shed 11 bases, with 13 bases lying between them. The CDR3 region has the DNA TGTGCCAGCAGCTTTCTCCACGACCAGGCTTTCTTT. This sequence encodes CASSFLHDQAFF.

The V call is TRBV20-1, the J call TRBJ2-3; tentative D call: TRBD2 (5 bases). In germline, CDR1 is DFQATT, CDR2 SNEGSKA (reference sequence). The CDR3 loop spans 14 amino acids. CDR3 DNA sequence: TGCAGCTCTAGAGGGAGTACGGGCACAGATACGCAGTATTTT. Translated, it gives CSSRGSTGTDTQYF.

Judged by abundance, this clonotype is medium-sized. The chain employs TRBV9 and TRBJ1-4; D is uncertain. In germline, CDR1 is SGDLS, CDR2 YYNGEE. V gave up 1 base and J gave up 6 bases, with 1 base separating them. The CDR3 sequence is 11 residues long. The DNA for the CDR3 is TGTGCCAGCAGCGTATATGAAAAACTGTTTTTT. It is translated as CASSVYEKLFF. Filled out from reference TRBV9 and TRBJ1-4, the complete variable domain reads DSGVTQTPKHLITATGQRVTLRCSPRSGDLSVYWYQQSLDQGLQFLIQYYNGEERAKGNILERFSAQQFPDLHSELNLSSLELGDSALYFCASSVYEKLFFGSGTQLSVL.

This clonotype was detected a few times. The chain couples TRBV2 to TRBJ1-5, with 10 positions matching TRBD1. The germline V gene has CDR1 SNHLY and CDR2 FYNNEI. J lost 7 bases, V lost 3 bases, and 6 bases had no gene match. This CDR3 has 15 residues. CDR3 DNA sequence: TGTGCCAGCAGTGAGGACAGGGGGTATGGGCAGCCCCAGCATTTT. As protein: CASSEDRGYGQPQHF. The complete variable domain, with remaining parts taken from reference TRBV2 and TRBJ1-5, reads EPEVTQTPSHQVTQMGQEVILRCVPISNHLYFYWYRQILGQKVEFLVSFYNNEISEKSEIFDDQFSVERPDGSNFTLKIRSTKLEDSAMYFCASSEDRGYGQPQHFGDGTRLSIL.

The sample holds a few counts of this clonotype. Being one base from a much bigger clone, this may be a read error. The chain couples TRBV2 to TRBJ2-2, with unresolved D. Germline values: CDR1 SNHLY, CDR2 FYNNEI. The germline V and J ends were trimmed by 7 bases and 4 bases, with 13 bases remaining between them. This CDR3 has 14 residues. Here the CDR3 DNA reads TGTGCCAGCACCCCCGGATGGGGCACCGGGGAGCTGTTTTTT. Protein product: CASTPGWGTGELFF.

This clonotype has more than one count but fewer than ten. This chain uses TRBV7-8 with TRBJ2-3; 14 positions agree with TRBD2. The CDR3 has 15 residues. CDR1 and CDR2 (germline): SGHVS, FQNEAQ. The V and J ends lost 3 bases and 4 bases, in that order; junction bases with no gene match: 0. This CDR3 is CASSLTSGRADTQYF. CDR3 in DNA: TGTGCCAGCAGCTTGACTAGCGGGAGGGCAGATACGCAGTATTTT.

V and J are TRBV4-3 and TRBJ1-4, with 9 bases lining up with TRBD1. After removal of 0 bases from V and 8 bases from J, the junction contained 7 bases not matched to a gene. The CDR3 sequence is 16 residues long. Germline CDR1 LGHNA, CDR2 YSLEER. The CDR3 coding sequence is TGCGCCAGCAGCCAAGATAGCGGGACAGGGAGAGAAAAACTGTTTTTT. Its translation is CASSQDSGTGREKLFF.

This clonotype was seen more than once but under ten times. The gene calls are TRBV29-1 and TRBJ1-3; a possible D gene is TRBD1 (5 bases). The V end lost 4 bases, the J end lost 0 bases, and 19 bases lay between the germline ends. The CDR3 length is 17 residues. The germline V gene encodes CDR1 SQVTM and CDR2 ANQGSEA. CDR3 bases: TGCAGCGTTGCGGAGCTAACAGGAGGTTTCTCTGGAAACACCATATATTTT. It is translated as CSVAELTGGFSGNTIYF.

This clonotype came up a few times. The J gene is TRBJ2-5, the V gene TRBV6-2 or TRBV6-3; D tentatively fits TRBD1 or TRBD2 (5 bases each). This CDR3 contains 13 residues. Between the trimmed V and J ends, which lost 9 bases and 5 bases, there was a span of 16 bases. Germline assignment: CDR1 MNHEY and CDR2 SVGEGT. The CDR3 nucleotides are TGTGCCAGTCTTCGGGCGAGGGGTGAGACCCAGTACTTC. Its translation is CASLRARGETQYF.

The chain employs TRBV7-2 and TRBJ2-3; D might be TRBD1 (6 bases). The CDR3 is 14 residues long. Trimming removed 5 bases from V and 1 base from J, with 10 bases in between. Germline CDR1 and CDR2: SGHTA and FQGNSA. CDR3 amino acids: CASSTYRGTDTQYF. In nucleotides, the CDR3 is TGTGCCAGCAGCACCTACAGGGGCACAGATACGCAGTATTTT.

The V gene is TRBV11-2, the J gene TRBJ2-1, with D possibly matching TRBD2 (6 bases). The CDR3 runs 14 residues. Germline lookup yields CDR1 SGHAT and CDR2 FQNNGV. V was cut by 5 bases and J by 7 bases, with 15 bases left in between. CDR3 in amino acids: CASSPGGGPNEQFF. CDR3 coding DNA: TGTGCCAGCAGCCCCGGCGGAGGGCCGAATGAGCAGTTCTTC.

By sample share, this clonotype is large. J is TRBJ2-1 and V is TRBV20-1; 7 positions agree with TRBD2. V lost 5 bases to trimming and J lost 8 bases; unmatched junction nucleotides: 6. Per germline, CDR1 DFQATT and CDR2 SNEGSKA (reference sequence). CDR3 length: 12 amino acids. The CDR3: CSAGRASDEQFF. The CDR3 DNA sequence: TGCAGTGCTGGGAGGGCCAGCGATGAGCAGTTCTTC.

The CDR3 sequence: CASSLISGTGNQPQHF. The DNA of the CDR3 is TGTGCCAGCAGCTTAATTTCCGGGACAGGCAATCAGCCCCAGCATTTT. V and J are TRBV7-2 and TRBJ1-5, with 7 bases that match TRBD1. V lost 2 bases to trimming and J lost 2 bases; unmatched junction nucleotides: 6. Germline assignment: CDR1 SGHTA and CDR2 FQGNSA. The CDR3 sequence is 16 residues long.

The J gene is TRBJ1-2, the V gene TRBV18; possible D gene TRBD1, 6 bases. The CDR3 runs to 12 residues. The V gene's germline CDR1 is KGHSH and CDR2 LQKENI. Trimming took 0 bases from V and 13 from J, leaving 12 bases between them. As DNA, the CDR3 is TGTGCCAGCTCACCACCGCGTACAGGGTCCACCTTC. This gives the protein CASSPPRTGSTF.

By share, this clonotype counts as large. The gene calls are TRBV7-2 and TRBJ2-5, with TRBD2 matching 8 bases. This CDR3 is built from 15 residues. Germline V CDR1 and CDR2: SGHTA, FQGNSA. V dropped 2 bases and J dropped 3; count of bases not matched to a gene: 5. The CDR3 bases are TGTGCCAGCAGCTTAAATACAGCGGGAGAAGAGACCCAGTACTTC. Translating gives CASSLNTAGEETQYF. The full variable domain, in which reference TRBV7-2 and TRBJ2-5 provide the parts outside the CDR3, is GAGVSQSPSNKVTEKGKDVELRCDPISGHTALYWYRQSLGQGLEFLIYFQGNSAPDKSGLPSDRFSAERTGGSVSTLTIQRTQQEDSAVYLCASSLNTAGEETQYFGPGTRLLVL.

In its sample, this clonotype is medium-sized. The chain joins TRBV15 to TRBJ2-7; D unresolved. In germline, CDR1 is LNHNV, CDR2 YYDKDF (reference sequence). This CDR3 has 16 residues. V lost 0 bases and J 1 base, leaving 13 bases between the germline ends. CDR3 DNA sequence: TGTGCCACCAGCAGAGAGGGCAGTAGGGCGTCCTACGAGCAGTACTTC. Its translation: CATSREGSRASYEQYF.

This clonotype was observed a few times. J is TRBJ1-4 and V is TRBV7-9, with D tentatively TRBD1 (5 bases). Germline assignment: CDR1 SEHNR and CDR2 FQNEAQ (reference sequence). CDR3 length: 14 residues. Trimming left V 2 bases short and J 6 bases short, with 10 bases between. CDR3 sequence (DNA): TGTGCCAGCAGCTTACGCAGGGAAGATGAAAAACTGTTTTTT. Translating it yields CASSLRREDEKLFF.

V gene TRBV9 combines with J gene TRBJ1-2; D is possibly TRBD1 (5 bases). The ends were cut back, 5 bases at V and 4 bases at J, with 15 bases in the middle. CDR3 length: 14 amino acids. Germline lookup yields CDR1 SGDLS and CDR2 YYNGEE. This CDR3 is CASSPARGVYGYTF. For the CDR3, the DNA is TGTGCCAGCAGTCCAGCGAGGGGCGTCTATGGCTACACCTTC.

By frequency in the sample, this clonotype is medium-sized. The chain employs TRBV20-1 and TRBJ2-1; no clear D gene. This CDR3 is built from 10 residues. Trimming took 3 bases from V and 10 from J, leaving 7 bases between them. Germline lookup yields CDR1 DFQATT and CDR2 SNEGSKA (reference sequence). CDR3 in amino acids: CSARIDEQFF. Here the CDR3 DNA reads TGCAGTGCTAGGATAGACGAGCAGTTCTTC.

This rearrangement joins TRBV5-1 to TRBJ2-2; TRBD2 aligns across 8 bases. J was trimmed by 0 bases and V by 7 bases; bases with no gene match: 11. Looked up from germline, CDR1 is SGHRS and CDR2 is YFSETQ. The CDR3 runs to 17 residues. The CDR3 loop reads CASQTWSGSANTGELFF. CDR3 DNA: TGCGCCAGCCAAACGTGGAGCGGGAGCGCGAACACCGGGGAGCTGTTTTTT.

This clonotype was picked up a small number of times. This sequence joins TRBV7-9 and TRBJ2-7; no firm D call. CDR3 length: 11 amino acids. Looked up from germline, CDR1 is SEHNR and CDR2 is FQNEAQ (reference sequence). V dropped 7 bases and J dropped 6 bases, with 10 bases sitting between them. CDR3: CASNLSGEQYF. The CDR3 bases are TGTGCCAGCAACCTCTCCGGCGAGCAGTACTTC.

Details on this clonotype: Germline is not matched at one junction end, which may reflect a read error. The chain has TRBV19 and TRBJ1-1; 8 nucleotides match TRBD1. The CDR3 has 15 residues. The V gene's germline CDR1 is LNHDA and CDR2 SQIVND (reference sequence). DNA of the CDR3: TGTACCAGTAGTATGCAGGGGGCCGGGGGAACTGAAGCTTTCTTT. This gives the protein CTSSMQGAGGTEAFF. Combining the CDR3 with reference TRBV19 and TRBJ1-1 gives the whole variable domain DGGITQSPKYLFRKEGQNVTLSCEQNLNHDAMYWYRQDPGQGLRLIYYSQIVNDFQKGDIAEGYSVSREKKESFPLTVTSAQKNPTAFYLCTSSMQGAGGTEAFFGQGTRLTVV.

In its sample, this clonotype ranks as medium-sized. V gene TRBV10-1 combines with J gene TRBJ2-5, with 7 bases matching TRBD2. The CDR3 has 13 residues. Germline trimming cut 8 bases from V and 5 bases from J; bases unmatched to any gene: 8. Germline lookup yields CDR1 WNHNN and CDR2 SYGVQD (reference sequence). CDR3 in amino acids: CASPRTSSETQYF. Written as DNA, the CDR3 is TGCGCCAGCCCAAGGACTAGTTCTGAGACCCAGTACTTC.

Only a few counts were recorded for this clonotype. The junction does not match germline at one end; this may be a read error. Here the CDR3 DNA reads TGTGCCAGCAGCTCTGGACTAGCGGGAGTTAACTGGTCCTTC. As protein: CASSSGLAGVNWSF. The genes are TRBV11-2 and TRBJ2-1; 13 nucleotides align to TRBD2. Germline V lookup: CDR1 SGHAT, CDR2 FQNNGV. This CDR3 spans 14 amino acids.